The rows below give T cell receptor beta chains drawn from one sample of a study of glioma-infiltrating T cells after dendritic cell vaccination. Assay: immunoSEQ multiplex PCR; the TCRdb copy retains only in-frame clones and omits some. The sample holds about 99,000 clones, roughly four fifths seen once. The sample here was blood, taken before dendritic cell vaccination. These receptors were taken from a human donor with glioblastoma. Both conserved end residues are part of each CDR3. The order of the fields is clone size, D gene, V gene, J gene, CDR3 protein, CDR3 DNA. A D gene is named only where the DNA matches it firmly. Clone size is stated in some rows and not others, as once, few, many or a class when expanded.

clone size: once
D gene: TRBD1
V gene: TRBV29-1
J gene: TRBJ1-2
CDR3 protein: CSVARTGQGSNYGYTF
CDR3 DNA: TGCAGCGTTGCCCGGACAGGGCAAGGATCTAACTATGGCTACACCTTC

clone size: NA
D gene: TRBD1
V gene: TRBV10-3
J gene: TRBJ1-1
CDR3 protein: CAISQGDTNTEAFF
CDR3 DNA: TGTGCCATTTCACAGGGGGACACTAACACTGAAGCTTTCTTT

clone size: NA
D gene: TRBD2
V gene: TRBV5-4
J gene: TRBJ2-2
CDR3 protein: CASSPRNLAGYNTGELFF
CDR3 DNA: TGTGCCAGCAGCCCCCGGAACTTAGCGGGATACAACACCGGGGAGCTGTTTTTT

clone size: once
D gene: TRBD1
V gene: TRBV19
J gene: TRBJ2-2
CDR3 protein: CASSMDRGFTGELFF
CDR3 DNA: TGTGCCAGTAGTATGGACAGGGGGTTCACCGGGGAGCTGTTTTTT

clone size: NA
D gene: NA
V gene: TRBV4-3
J gene: TRBJ1-4
CDR3 protein: CASSQDLTAANEKLFF
CDR3 DNA: TGCGCCAGCAGCCAAGATTTGACAGCTGCTAATGAAAAACTGTTTTTT

clone size: once
D gene: NA
V gene: TRBV30
J gene: TRBJ2-7
CDR3 protein: CAWSLSRYEQYF
CDR3 DNA: TGTGCCTGGAGTTTATCCAGGTACGAGCAGTACTTC

clone size: once
D gene: TRBD1
V gene: TRBV18
J gene: TRBJ2-5
CDR3 protein: CASTRDSQETQYF
CDR3 DNA: TGTGCCAGCACCCGGGACAGCCAAGAGACCCAGTACTTC

clone size: NA
D gene: NA
V gene: TRBV5-1
J gene: TRBJ1-3
CDR3 protein: CASSPPAGSSGNTIYF
CDR3 DNA: TGCGCCAGCAGCCCCCCCGCTGGCAGCTCTGGAAACACCATATATTTT

clone size: NA
D gene: NA
V gene: TRBV19
J gene: TRBJ1-5
CDR3 protein: CASMGQAGNQPQHF
CDR3 DNA: TGTGCCAGTATGGGGCAGGCGGGGAATCAGCCCCAGCATTTT

clone size: once
D gene: TRBD1
V gene: TRBV6-5
J gene: TRBJ1-6
CDR3 protein: CASRGTVNSPLHF
CDR3 DNA: TGTGCCAGCAGAGGGACAGTGAATTCACCCCTCCACTTT

clone size: many
D gene: TRBD1
V gene: TRBV9
J gene: TRBJ1-3
CDR3 protein: CASSNPGQGGNTIYF
CDR3 DNA: TGTGCCAGCAGCAACCCCGGACAGGGCGGAAACACCATATATTTT

clone size: NA
D gene: NA
V gene: TRBV6-5
J gene: TRBJ2-7
CDR3 protein: CASSYSSFQGSHEQYF
CDR3 DNA: TGTGCCAGCAGTTACTCCTCCTTCCAGGGGTCCCACGAGCAGTACTTC

clone size: NA
D gene: NA
V gene: TRBV5-6
J gene: TRBJ2-7
CDR3 protein: CATAGPSYEQYF
CDR3 DNA: TGTGCCACCGCAGGGCCCTCCTACGAGCAGTACTTC

clone size: NA
D gene: TRBD1
V gene: TRBV18
J gene: TRBJ1-1
CDR3 protein: CASSPGQVNTEAFF
CDR3 DNA: TGTGCCAGCTCACCGGGACAGGTCAACACTGAAGCTTTCTTT

clone size: NA
D gene: TRBD1
V gene: TRBV11-2
J gene: TRBJ2-1
CDR3 protein: CASSLEPPQGGYNEQFF
CDR3 DNA: TGTGCCAGCAGCTTAGAGCCCCCACAGGGGGGTTACAATGAGCAGTTCTTC

clone size: NA
D gene: TRBD1
V gene: TRBV6-5
J gene: TRBJ1-1
CDR3 protein: CASSSPGTGVETEAFF
CDR3 DNA: TGTGCCAGCAGTTCCCCCGGGACAGGGGTTGAGACTGAAGCTTTCTTT

clone size: NA
D gene: TRBD2
V gene: TRBV4-1
J gene: TRBJ2-3
CDR3 protein: CASSQAAGGWIDTQYF
CDR3 DNA: TGCGCCAGCAGCCAAGCTGCGGGGGGGTGGATAGATACGCAGTATTTT

clone size: once
D gene: NA
V gene: TRBV6-5
J gene: TRBJ1-2
CDR3 protein: CASSSSVGVGYTF
CDR3 DNA: TGTGCCAGCAGCTCCTCGGTCGGGGTCGGCTACACCTTC

clone size: NA
D gene: NA
V gene: TRBV7-8
J gene: TRBJ1-3
CDR3 protein: CASSLATAGGNTIYF
CDR3 DNA: TGTGCCAGCAGCTTAGCGACCGCGGGGGGAAACACCATATATTTT

clone size: NA
D gene: TRBD1
V gene: TRBV27
J gene: TRBJ1-1
CDR3 protein: CASSPPRQGNTEAFF
CDR3 DNA: TGTGCCAGCAGTCCTCCCAGACAGGGGAACACTGAAGCTTTCTTT

clone size: NA
D gene: TRBD1
V gene: TRBV7-9
J gene: TRBJ2-5
CDR3 protein: CASSLSRTGKETQYF
CDR3 DNA: TGTGCCAGCAGCTTAAGCCGGACAGGAAAAGAGACCCAGTACTTC

clone size: NA
D gene: NA
V gene: TRBV4-3
J gene: TRBJ2-1
CDR3 protein: CASSQDSPGEDNEQFF
CDR3 DNA: TGCGCCAGCAGCCAAGATTCCCCGGGGGAGGACAATGAGCAGTTCTTC

clone size: NA
D gene: TRBD2
V gene: TRBV11-3
J gene: TRBJ2-3
CDR3 protein: CASSLILAGAADTQYF
CDR3 DNA: TGTGCCAGCAGCTTGATACTAGCGGGGGCGGCAGATACGCAGTATTTT

clone size: once
D gene: TRBD1
V gene: TRBV7-2
J gene: TRBJ2-5
CDR3 protein: CASSYGDRVQETQYF
CDR3 DNA: TGTGCCAGCAGCTATGGGGACAGGGTCCAAGAGACCCAGTACTTC